This T cell receptor (beta chain) was identified during a study of blood T cell repertoires in COVID-19. Looking at the study overall: The United States, Italy and Spain provided the acute and convalescent COVID-19 samples. PBMCs, B-cell-depleted T cells, or T cells provided the cDNA or gDNA that made up the material.

This clone was counted a few times. This CDR3 is 16 amino acids long. V was pared by 5 bases and J by 2 bases, with 17 bases between. Germline V gene data show CDR1 as MDHEN and CDR2 as SYDVKM. Profiled with immunoSEQ multiplex PCR; TCRdb holds only in-frame clones, not every one. The sample lists roughly 140,000 clones; 80% were seen once. Sequencing was performed on peripheral blood. This clonotype originated in a man aged 55 to 69 with active or convalescent COVID-19. The chain recombines TRBV28 with TRBJ2-3; weak D call: TRBD1 (6 bases). The CDR3 protein is CASSPLGGDPTDTQYF. The DNA of the CDR3 is TGTGCCAGCAGTCCGCTAGGGGGAGACCCCACAGATACGCAGTATTTT.